The present T cell receptor (beta chain) was sequenced within a study of Graves' ophthalmopathy and Graves' hyperthyroidism. Points from the study as a whole: The majority of expanded thyroid clonotypes above 0.001 frequency also occurred in blood. Cross-validated, the 13-signature model showed 87.88%/81.08% sensitivity/specificity, and 80%/75% in the test set.

V was clipped by 6 bases and J by 3 bases, with 18 bases between them. The CDR3 runs 15 residues. From germline, CDR1 is MNHEY and CDR2 SVGAGI. The sample holds a few counts of this clonotype. The antigen is undetermined. Beta-chain TCR CDR3 regions were amplified from RNA transcripts. After a first-round RT-PCR with HTBI primers, a second-round multiplex PCR was run. TCRdb redid the calling of the multiplex PCR reads with MiXCR, one entry per CDR3 protein. This sample yields hundreds of thousands of distinct CDR3 sequences, of which roughly 39% are seen a single time; around 3% belongs to the top ten. Every ophthalmopathy donor presented moderate-to-severe activity, CAS ≥3, NOSPECS ≥4 and duration under 3 months. PBMCs were obtained from roughly 9.9 ml of fresh peripheral blood.

The TCR originated in an adult man with Graves' ophthalmopathy. This chain uses TRBV6-5 with TRBJ2-7; D not resolved. Sequencing input: peripheral blood. CDR3 sequence: CASSPNLGPGYEQYF. DNA for the CDR3: TGTGCCAGCAGCCCCAATCTCGGGCCCGGCTACGAGCAGTACTTC.